Reported below is one TCR beta chain. The time point was: pretreatment peripheral blood. This entry belongs to a study of PD-L1 blockade in urothelial cancer. The wider study: The number of prior chemotherapy regimens per patient was 0 to 3. Typically, measured as a median, blood samples had over 120,000 T cells. Blood underwent analysis 3 weeks (second dose) and 6 weeks after treatment began.

Some clones are missing from TCRdb's copy, which holds only in-frame ones; the method was immunoSEQ multiplex PCR. The sample consists of tens of thousands of clones, about four fifths of them appearing once. The CDR3 runs to 14 residues. J lost 10 bases, V lost 5 bases, and 10 bases had no gene match. CDR1 is SGHNT, CDR2 YENEEA, per germline. The clonotype comes from an older man with urothelial cancer. The chain combines TRBV11-3 with TRBJ2-1, with TRBD1 identical over 8 bases. The sample was PBMCs, taken around atezolizumab (anti-PD-L1) treatment. The CDR3 is CASSVADRGREQFF. CDR3 coding DNA: TGTGCCAGCAGCGTAGCCGACAGGGGAAGGGAGCAGTTCTTC.